Presented here are 25 T cell receptor beta chains from one specimen sequenced in a study of T cell repertoires in cytomegalovirus infection. MiXCR, run by TCRdb on the reads, gives a single entry per CDR3 protein. The sample gives about 530,000 distinct CDR3 sequences, around 27% of which show up once; around 13% is in the top ten. Sequencing was done on a sample of PBMCs. These receptors were taken from a human donor in good health (CMV status not recorded). Some clones in this sample may be carry-over from other donors' samples.

On this clonotype: Relative to the germline gene, one junction end is altered; a read error may explain this. For the CDR3, the DNA is TGTGCCAGCGGCCAAGAAAGACTAGCGGGAGGGGAGCAGTTCTTC. Translation gives CASGQERLAGGEQFF. The V call is TRBV4-1, the J call TRBJ2-1; TRBD2 matches 14 bases. The length of the CDR3 is 15 residues. Germline V gives CDR1 MGHRA, CDR2 YSYEKL.

The rearrangement joins TRBV20-1 to TRBJ1-5; the D gene is possibly TRBD1 (5 bases). This CDR3 region has 12 residues. Trimming stripped 4 bases from V and 1 base from J, with 5 bases between. CDR1 is DFQATT and CDR2 is SNEGSKA in the germline V gene (reference sequence). CDR3 in amino acids: CSATGSNQPQHF. The CDR3 nucleotides are TGCAGTGCTACAGGGAGCAATCAGCCCCAGCATTTT.

The sample holds many counts of this clonotype. V is TRBV7-2 and J is TRBJ1-5; D is unresolved. The CDR3 is 16 residues long. CDR1 and CDR2 from the germline V gene are SGHTA and FQGNSA. Between the trimmed V and J ends, which lost 2 bases and 3 bases, there was a span of 14 bases. The CDR3 region is CASSLMGSHANQPQHF. The CDR3 DNA reads as TGTGCCAGCAGCTTAATGGGGAGTCACGCCAATCAGCCCCAGCATTTT.

V usage is TRBV20-1 and J usage is TRBJ1-6, with a possible D match to TRBD1 (5 bases). This CDR3 spans 15 amino acids. CDR1 is DFQATT, CDR2 SNEGSKA, per germline (reference sequence). The ends were cut back, 6 bases at V and 4 bases at J, with 16 bases in the middle. CDR3 DNA: TGCAGTGCCACGGGGCCGTATGGGTATAATTCACCCCTCCACTTT. Translation: CSATGPYGYNSPLHF.

The rearrangement joins TRBV7-9 to TRBJ1-6; D not resolved. The length of the CDR3 is 14 residues. Germline assignment: CDR1 SEHNR and CDR2 FQNEAQ (reference sequence). Trimming took 8 bases from V and 7 from J, leaving 15 bases between them. The DNA of the CDR3 is TGTGCCAGCGGGGATGATAGGACCAATTCACCCCTCCACTTT. It translates to CASGDDRTNSPLHF. Complete variable domain (other parts from reference TRBV7-9 and TRBJ1-6): DTGVSQNPRHKITKRGQNVTFRCDPISEHNRLYWYRQTLGQGPEFLTYFQNEAQLEKSRLLSDRFSAERPKGSFSTLEIQRTEQGDSAMYLCASGDDRTNSPLHFGNGTRLTVT.

This clonotype was seen ten or more times. V usage is TRBV7-2 and J usage is TRBJ1-2; D gene ambiguous. Trimming shortened V by 0 bases and J by 2 bases, and 7 bases separated the two germline ends. The V gene's germline CDR1 is SGHTA and CDR2 FQGNSA. This CDR3 comprises 14 residues. The CDR3, as DNA: TGTGCCAGCAGCTTAGCTACAGAGAACTATGGCTACACCTTC. As protein: CASSLATENYGYTF.

The table lists this clonotype with many counts. The rearrangement links TRBV7-9 to TRBJ1-1; tentatively, D is TRBD1 (6 bases). Germline lookup yields CDR1 SEHNR and CDR2 FQNEAQ (reference sequence). V was pared by 2 bases and J by 8 bases, with 15 bases between. This CDR3 region has 14 residues. CDR3 coding DNA: TGTGCCAGCAGCTTAATGCAGGGGCCGGGGGAAGCTTTCTTT. Translating gives CASSLMQGPGEAFF.

This clonotype turned up a few times. The CDR3 loop reads CSVVTNTGELFF. CDR3 bases: TGCAGCGTGGTAACTAACACCGGGGAGCTGTTTTTT. V and J are TRBV29-1 and TRBJ2-2; D is undetermined. Looked up from germline, CDR1 is SQVTM and CDR2 is ANQGSEA. Between the trimmed V and J ends, which lost 6 bases and 2 bases, there was a span of 7 bases. The CDR3 length is 12 residues.

The gene calls are TRBV28 and TRBJ1-2, with D maybe TRBD1 (6 bases). Germline V gene sequence: CDR1 MDHEN, CDR2 SYDVKM. The length of the CDR3 is 15 residues. Trimming pared 6 bases from V and 2 bases from J, leaving 16 bases between. The chain's CDR3 is CASSPGDAGNYGYTF. CDR3 DNA sequence: TGTGCCAGCAGCCCAGGGGACGCCGGAAACTATGGCTACACCTTC.

V usage is TRBV20-1 and J usage is TRBJ2-3; 10 bases map to TRBD2. The CDR3 covers 15 residues. J was trimmed by 2 bases and V by 3 bases; bases with no gene match: 5. Germline values: CDR1 DFQATT, CDR2 SNEGSKA (reference sequence). The CDR3 spells CSARWLAGVTDTQYF. Here the CDR3 DNA reads TGCAGTGCTAGGTGGCTAGCGGGAGTCACAGATACGCAGTATTTT.

This clonotype occurred many times. The V and J genes are TRBV12-3 or TRBV12-4 and TRBJ1-4, with D perhaps TRBD1 (6 bases). V was trimmed by 5 bases and J by 13 bases, leaving 11 bases between them. The CDR3 totals 11 residues. For the CDR3, the DNA is TGTGCCAGCAGTCTGGGGGCATCACTGTTTTTT. Translating gives CASSLGASLFF.

This clonotype came up many times. This chain joins TRBV7-2 and TRBJ2-7; TRBD2 matches 12 bases. The CDR3 is 15 amino acids. V gave up 2 bases and J gave up 4 bases; unmatched junction bases: 3. Germline lookup yields CDR1 SGHTA and CDR2 FQGNSA. CDR3 bases: TGTGCCAGCAGCTTAACTAGCGGGAGGCAATACGAGCAGTACTTC. Translation: CASSLTSGRQYEQYF.

To note about this clonotype: This may come from a read error, since a much larger clone is one base off. The DNA of the CDR3 is TGTGCCAGCAGCCTTTTCGTAAAGGACACTGAAGCTTTCTTT. Protein: CASSLFVKDTEAFF. V usage is TRBV7-2 and J usage is TRBJ1-1; D is unresolved. The V end lost 5 bases, the J end lost 3 bases, and 13 bases lay between the germline ends. This CDR3 comprises 14 residues. Germline lookup yields CDR1 SGHTA and CDR2 FQGNSA.

V and J are TRBV6-2 or TRBV6-3 and TRBJ2-7; D perhaps matches TRBD2 (6 bases). The length of the CDR3 is 14 residues. V shed 7 bases and J shed 5 bases, with 18 bases lying between them. Per germline, CDR1 MNHEY and CDR2 SVGEGT. This chain's CDR3 is CASTDWRGSNEQYV. The CDR3 region has the DNA TGTGCCAGCACCGACTGGAGGGGTAGTAACGAGCAGTACGTC.

The chain recombines TRBV7-9 with TRBJ1-2; weak D call: TRBD1 (6 bases). CDR1 and CDR2 from the germline V gene are SEHNR and FQNEAQ (reference sequence). The CDR3 spans 16 residues. With 5 bases removed from V and 8 bases from J, the gap between germline ends came to 24 bases. As DNA, the CDR3 is TGTGCCAGCAGCGCCCGCCGGGCCCTGGGGGGGGGCGGCTACACCTTC. Encoded protein: CASSARRALGGGGYTF.

This clonotype was detected a few times. Here the CDR3 reads CASSYDQVSYEQYF. CDR3 coding DNA: TGTGCCAGCAGTTACGACCAAGTCTCCTACGAGCAGTACTTC. This rearrangement joins TRBV6-2 or TRBV6-3 to TRBJ2-7; D gene uncertain. The CDR3 length is 14 residues. CDR1 MNHEY and CDR2 SVGEGT come from the germline V gene. The ends were cut back, 2 bases at V and 0 bases at J, with 8 bases in the middle.

The chain combines TRBV7-2 with TRBJ1-5; D not resolved. CDR3 length: 14 amino acids. Germline CDR1 and CDR2: SGHTA and FQGNSA. Trimming pared 4 bases from V and 5 bases from J, leaving 12 bases between. In DNA, the CDR3 is TGTGCCAGCAGCTCCCCCGGTTCTGATCAGCCCCAGCATTTT. Translated: CASSSPGSDQPQHF. The full variable domain, in which reference TRBV7-2 and TRBJ1-5 provide the parts outside the CDR3, is GAGVSQSPSNKVTEKGKDVELRCDPISGHTALYWYRQSLGQGLEFLIYFQGNSAPDKSGLPSDRFSAERTGGSVSTLTIQRTQQEDSAVYLCASSSPGSDQPQHFGDGTRLSIL.

The chain uses TRBV6-6 and TRBJ1-6; 9 bases agree with TRBD1. The germline gives CDR1 MNHNY, CDR2 SVGAGI (reference sequence). V lost 8 bases and J lost 6; bases outside the gene matches: 8. The CDR3 extends over 15 amino acids. In nucleotides, the CDR3 is TGTGCCAGCCGCCACCAGACAGGGGGTAATTCACCCCTCCACTTT. Residues: CASRHQTGGNSPLHF.

The sample holds a few counts of this clonotype. DNA of the CDR3: TGTGCCAGCAGTTTGGGACAGGGGGTGGGCTACGAGCAGTACTTC. It yields the protein CASSLGQGVGYEQYF. The rearrangement links TRBV27 to TRBJ2-7, with 11 bases matching TRBD1. Germline V gene sequence: CDR1 MNHEY, CDR2 SMNVEV (reference sequence). V trimming: 3 bases; J trimming: 3 bases; junction bases outside the gene matches: 4. The CDR3 has 15 amino acids.

The CDR3: CATSREGQRADTQYF. Written as DNA, the CDR3 is TGTGCCACCAGCAGAGAGGGCCAACGGGCAGATACGCAGTATTTT. The rearrangement uses TRBV15 and TRBJ2-3; D is unresolved. Trimming stripped 0 bases from V and 4 bases from J, with 11 bases between. There are 15 residues in the CDR3. Germline CDR1 reads LNHNV; CDR2 reads YYDKDF (reference sequence).

V and J are TRBV11-2 and TRBJ2-7; 9 positions match TRBD1. CDR1 and CDR2 from the germline V gene are SGHAT and FQNNGV. This CDR3 spans 15 amino acids. V was clipped by 7 bases and J by 6 bases; unmatched bases: 13. CDR3 protein: CASNPGQGRSGEQYV. The DNA for the CDR3 is TGTGCCAGCAACCCGGGACAGGGTAGGTCGGGCGAGCAGTACGTC.

CDR3: CASSLAPQGRLAGGIAGELFF. CDR3 nucleotides: TGCGCCAGCAGCTTGGCCCCCCAGGGGCGACTAGCGGGAGGCATTGCCGGGGAGCTGTTTTTT. This chain joins TRBV5-1 and TRBJ2-2; 13 bases align to TRBD2. CDR3 length: 21 amino acids. With 0 bases clipped from V and 6 bases from J, the junction kept 17 bases outside the gene matches. In germline, CDR1 is SGHRS, CDR2 YFSETQ. The full variable domain, completed using reference TRBV5-1 and TRBJ2-2, is KAGVTQTPRYLIKTRGQQVTLSCSPISGHRSVSWYQQTPGQGLQFLFEYFSETQRNKGNFPGRFSGRQFSNSRSEMNVSTLELGDSALYLCASSLAPQGRLAGGIAGELFFGEGSRLTVL.

Ten or more counts support this clonotype. The chain is built from TRBV7-2 and TRBJ2-1; D possibly corresponds to TRBD2 (5 bases). The V gene's germline CDR1 is SGHTA and CDR2 FQGNSA. Trimming removed 3 bases at V and 7 bases at J, with 10 bases between. The CDR3 spans 13 residues. The CDR3 DNA reads as TGTGCCAGCAGCTTTGGAGGTATGAATGAGCAGTTCTTC. It translates to CASSFGGMNEQFF.

The rearrangement joins TRBV7-9 to TRBJ1-2; perhaps TRBD1 as D (6 bases). Germline CDR1 SEHNR, CDR2 FQNEAQ (reference sequence). V was pared by 5 bases and J by 4 bases, with 14 bases between. The CDR3 runs to 14 residues. Written as DNA, the CDR3 is TGTGCCAGCAGCCTTTCCCAAGGGGGCTATGGCTACACCTTC. Translated, it gives CASSLSQGGYGYTF.

The gene calls are TRBV7-2 and TRBJ1-1; D is uncertain. Germline CDR1 reads SGHTA; CDR2 reads FQGNSA. The CDR3 is 15 amino acids. The V end was cut by 5 bases, the J end by 1 base, with 14 bases between. In DNA form, the CDR3 reads TGTGCCAGCAGCCCCACACATGCCTCGAACACTGAAGCTTTCTTT. This translates into CASSPTHASNTEAFF.